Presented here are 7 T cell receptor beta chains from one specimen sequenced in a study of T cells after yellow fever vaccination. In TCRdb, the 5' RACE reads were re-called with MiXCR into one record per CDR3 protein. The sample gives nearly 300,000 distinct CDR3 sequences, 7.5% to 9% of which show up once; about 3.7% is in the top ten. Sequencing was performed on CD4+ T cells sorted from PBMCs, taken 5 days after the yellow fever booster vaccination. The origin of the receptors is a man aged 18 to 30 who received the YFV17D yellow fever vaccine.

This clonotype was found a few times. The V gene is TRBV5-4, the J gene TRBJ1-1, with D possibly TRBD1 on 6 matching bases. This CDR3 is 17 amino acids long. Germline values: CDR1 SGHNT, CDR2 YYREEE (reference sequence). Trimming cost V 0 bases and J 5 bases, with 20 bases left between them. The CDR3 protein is CASSLVGGVVVGTEAFF. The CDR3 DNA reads TGTGCCAGCAGCTTGGTAGGGGGTGTGGTAGTAGGGACTGAAGCTTTCTTT.

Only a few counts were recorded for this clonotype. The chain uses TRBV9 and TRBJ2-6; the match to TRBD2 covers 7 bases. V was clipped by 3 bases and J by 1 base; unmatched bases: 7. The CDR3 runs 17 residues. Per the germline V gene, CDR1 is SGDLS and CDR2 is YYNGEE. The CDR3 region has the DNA TGTGCCAGCAGCGAGGGAGGGCCGGGATCTGGGGCCAACGTCCTGACTTTC. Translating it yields CASSEGGPGSGANVLTF.

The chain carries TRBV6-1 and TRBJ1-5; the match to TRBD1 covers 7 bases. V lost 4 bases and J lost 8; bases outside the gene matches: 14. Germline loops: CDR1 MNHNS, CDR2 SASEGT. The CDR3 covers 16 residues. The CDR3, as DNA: TGTGCCAGCAGTGTGAACCCCGGGACAGTCTCCGAGCCCCAGCATTTT. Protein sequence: CASSVNPGTVSEPQHF.

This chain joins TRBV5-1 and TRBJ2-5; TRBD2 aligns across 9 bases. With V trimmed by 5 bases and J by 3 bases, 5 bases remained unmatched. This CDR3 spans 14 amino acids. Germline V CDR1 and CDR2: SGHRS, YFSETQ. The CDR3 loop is CASSFSGGKETQYF. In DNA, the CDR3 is TGCGCCAGCAGTTTCAGCGGGGGGAAAGAGACCCAGTACTTC.

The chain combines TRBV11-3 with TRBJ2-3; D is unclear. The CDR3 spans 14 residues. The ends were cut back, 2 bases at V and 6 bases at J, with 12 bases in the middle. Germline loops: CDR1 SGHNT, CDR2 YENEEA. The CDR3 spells CASSLYGESDTQYF. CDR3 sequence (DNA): TGTGCCAGCAGCTTATATGGGGAAAGCGATACGCAGTATTTT. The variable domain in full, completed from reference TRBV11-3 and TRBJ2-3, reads EAGVVQSPRYKIIEKKQPVAFWCNPISGHNTLYWYLQNLGQGPELLIRYENEEAVDDSQLPKDRFSAERLKGVDSTLKIQPAELGDSAVYLCASSLYGESDTQYFGPGTRLTVL.

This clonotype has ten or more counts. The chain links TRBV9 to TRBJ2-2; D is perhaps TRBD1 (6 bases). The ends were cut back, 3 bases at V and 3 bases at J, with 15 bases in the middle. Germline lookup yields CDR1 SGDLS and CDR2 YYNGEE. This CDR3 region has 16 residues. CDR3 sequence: CASSASGARHTGELFF. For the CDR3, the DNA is TGTGCCAGCAGCGCATCAGGGGCCAGACACACCGGGGAGCTGTTTTTT.

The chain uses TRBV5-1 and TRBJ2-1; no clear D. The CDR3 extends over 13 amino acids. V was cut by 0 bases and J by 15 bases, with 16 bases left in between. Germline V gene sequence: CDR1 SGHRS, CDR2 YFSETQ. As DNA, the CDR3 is TGCGCCAGCAGCTTGGACCCCGTTCTTACCCGGTTCTTC. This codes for CASSLDPVLTRFF. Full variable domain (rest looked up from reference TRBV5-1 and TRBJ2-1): KAGVTQTPRYLIKTRGQQVTLSCSPISGHRSVSWYQQTPGQGLQFLFEYFSETQRNKGNFPGRFSGRQFSNSRSEMNVSTLELGDSALYLCASSLDPVLTRFFGPGTRLTVL.